These 4 T cell receptor beta chains were sequenced from one sample in a study of OX40 agonist ivuxolimab in advanced cancers. Sequenced by immunoSEQ multiplex PCR; TCRdb stores in-frame clones only, minus some. The sample lists about 100,000 clones, roughly 89% seen once, with 1.5% to 2% in the top ten. The sample here was CD4+ or CD8+ T cells sorted from blood, taken in a trial of the OX40 agonist ivuxolimab. The receptors shown here come from an adult with an advanced solid tumor such as melanoma, head and neck, liver or kidney cancer.

The rearrangement uses TRBV5-4 and TRBJ2-3; TRBD1 matches at 7 bases. The CDR3 spans 14 residues. V lost 4 bases to trimming and J lost 6 bases; unmatched junction nucleotides: 8. Per the germline V gene, CDR1 is SGHNT and CDR2 is YYREEE (reference sequence). The CDR3 spells CASSHDRVTDTQYF. CDR3 nucleotides: TGTGCCAGCAGCCATGACAGGGTTACGGATACGCAGTATTTT.

The J gene is TRBJ1-6, the V gene TRBV27, with no clear D. V lost 6 bases, J lost 0 bases, and 15 bases lay in between. Germline lookup yields CDR1 MNHEY and CDR2 SMNVEV (reference sequence). This CDR3 is 17 amino acids long. CDR3: CASRPGRSSSYNSPLHF. The CDR3 DNA follows: TGTGCCAGCAGACCCGGCCGGTCAAGCTCCTATAATTCACCCCTCCACTTT.

The rearrangement joins TRBV6-5 to TRBJ1-5, with no clear D. The germline V gene has CDR1 MNHEY and CDR2 SVGAGI. V gave up 6 bases and J gave up 7 bases, with 4 bases separating them. The CDR3 loop spans 10 amino acids. The CDR3 region is CASREQPQHF. The CDR3 region has the DNA TGTGCCAGCAGAGAACAGCCCCAGCATTTT.

CDR3 sequence (DNA): TGCGCCAGCAGCCACTCGGGACAGAGCACAGATACGCAGTATTTT. It translates to CASSHSGQSTDTQYF. This chain links TRBV5-1 with TRBJ2-3, with 7 bases that match TRBD1. CDR3 length: 15 residues. V gave up 4 bases and J gave up 0 bases; unmatched junction bases: 5. Germline CDR1 SGHRS, CDR2 YFSETQ.